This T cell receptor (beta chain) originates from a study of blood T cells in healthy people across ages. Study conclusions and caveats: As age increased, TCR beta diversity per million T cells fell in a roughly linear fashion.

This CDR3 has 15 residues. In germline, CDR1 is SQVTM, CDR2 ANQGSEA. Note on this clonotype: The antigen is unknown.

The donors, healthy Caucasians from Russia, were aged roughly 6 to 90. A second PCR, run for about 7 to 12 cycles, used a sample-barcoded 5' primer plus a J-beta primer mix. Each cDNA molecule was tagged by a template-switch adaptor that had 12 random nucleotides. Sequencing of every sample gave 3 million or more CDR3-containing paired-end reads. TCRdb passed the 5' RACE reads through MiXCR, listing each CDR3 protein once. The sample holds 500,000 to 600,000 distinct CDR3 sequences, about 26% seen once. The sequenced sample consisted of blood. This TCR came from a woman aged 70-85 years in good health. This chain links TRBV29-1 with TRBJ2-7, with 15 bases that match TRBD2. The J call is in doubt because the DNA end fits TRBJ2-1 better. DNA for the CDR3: TGCAGCGTCTCCGGGACTAGCGGGAGGCGTAATGAGCAGTTCTTC. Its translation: CSVSGTSGRRNEQFF.